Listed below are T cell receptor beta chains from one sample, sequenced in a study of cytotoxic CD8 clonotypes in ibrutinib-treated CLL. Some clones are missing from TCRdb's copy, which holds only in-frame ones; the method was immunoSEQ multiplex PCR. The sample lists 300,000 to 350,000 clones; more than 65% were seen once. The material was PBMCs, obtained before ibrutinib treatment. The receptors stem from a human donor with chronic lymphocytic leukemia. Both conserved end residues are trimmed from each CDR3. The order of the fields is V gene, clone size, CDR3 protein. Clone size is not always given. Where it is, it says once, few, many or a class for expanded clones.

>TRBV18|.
ASSPPENIQY
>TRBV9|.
ASSVDLAYNEQF
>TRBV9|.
ASSLPYLTGLISGYT
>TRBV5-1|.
ASSLDWETGELF
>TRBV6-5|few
ASRLDRDSNQPQH
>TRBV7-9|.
ASSRSGRENTEAF
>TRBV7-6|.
ASSPTSGKSSYEQY
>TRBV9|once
ASSYGQGANEKLF
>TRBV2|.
ASSNPGQGYTDTQY
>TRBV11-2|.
ASSLAANSGQNNEQF
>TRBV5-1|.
ASSYSATNEKLF
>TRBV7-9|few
ASSLPSGARETQY
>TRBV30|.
AWIDRELRYTEAF
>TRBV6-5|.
ASRDGTGYEQY
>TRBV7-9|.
ASSLGRSVGELF
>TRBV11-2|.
ASSLEDGGGPGYEQY
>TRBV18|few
ASSTSHEQY
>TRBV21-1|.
ASSMEGVVRNYGYT
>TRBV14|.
ASETGGYETQY
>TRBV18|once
ASSPGTGGRTEAF
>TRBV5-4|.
ASSSGGLAGVGETQY